This T cell receptor beta chain was sequenced for a study of OX40 agonist ivuxolimab in advanced cancers. Study background: In this trial design, patients received ivuxolimab intravenously at 0.01 to 10 mg/kg every 2 weeks. A mean age of approximately 64 years, range about 23 to 90, was recorded, and more than 80% were male.

Regarding the study as a whole: Both blood CD4+ and CD8+ T cells showed clonal growth by week 6 at 0.1 to 3.0 mg/kg. Mean expanded clone counts were higher in CD8+ than CD4+ T cells.

TCRdb's copy holds only in-frame clones and misses some; the assay was immunoSEQ multiplex PCR. The sample shows approximately 74,000 clones, 90% of them seen only once. The V gene's germline CDR1 is MNHNY and CDR2 SVGAGI (reference sequence). With 2 bases removed from V and 4 bases from J, the gap between germline ends came to 9 bases. The CDR3 length is 13 residues. Details on this clone: Its target is unknown.

V usage is TRBV6-6 and J usage is TRBJ2-7; D might be TRBD2 (5 bases). Sequenced here: CD4+ or CD8+ T cells sorted from blood, sampled in a trial of the OX40 agonist ivuxolimab. The clonotype comes from an adult with an advanced solid tumor such as melanoma, head and neck, liver or kidney cancer. The CDR3 DNA is TGTGCCAGCAGTTACCGGGATTCGTACGAGCAGTACTTC. It yields the protein CASSYRDSYEQYF.